This T cell receptor beta chain was captured by sequencing in a study of PD-1 blockade in classical Hodgkin lymphoma. Each and every patient relapsed after autologous stem cell transplantation, and patients got differing brentuximab vedotin exposure. The CDR3 covers 14 residues. Germline V gene data show CDR1 as LNHDA and CDR2 as SQIVND (reference sequence). The V gene lost 2 bases and the J gene lost 0 bases, with 7 bases spanning the gap. This table comes from immunoSEQ multiplex PCR, and its TCRdb copy is limited to in-frame clones, with some not included. The profile shows roughly 55,000 clones, roughly 80% of them singletons. A few counts support this clone. Its target is not known. Study observations and caveats: Those patients who began receiving nivolumab less than 1 year after ASCT had lower diversity, and they were excluded. Before treatment, complete responders showed about the same diversity as newly diagnosed patients.

Material: peripheral blood mononuclear cells (PBMCs), obtained at baseline. The origin of this receptor is a human donor with classical Hodgkin lymphoma. The chain has TRBV19 and TRBJ1-1, with D uncertain. The chain's CDR3 is CASSIQAVNTEAFF. The CDR3 bases are TGTGCCAGTAGTATACAGGCGGTGAACACTGAAGCTTTCTTT. Together with reference TRBV19 and TRBJ1-1, the CDR3 gives the full variable domain: DGGITQSPKYLFRKEGQNVTLSCEQNLNHDAMYWYRQDPGQGLRLIYYSQIVNDFQKGDIAEGYSVSREKKESFPLTVTSAQKNPTAFYLCASSIQAVNTEAFFGQGTRLTVV.